This TCR beta chain was recorded in a study of blood T cell repertoires in COVID-19. In the original processing: Reference gene primers were amplified, and this amplification served to estimate nucleated cell counts. Generated by immunoSEQ multiplex PCR, the TCRdb table keeps only in-frame clones and is missing some. The V and J calls and the clone size are those of that table, but D and trimming were determined from the DNA. Among hundreds of thousands of clones listed, around 85% were seen once. Germline-derived CDR1 and CDR2 are MNHEY and SVGAGI. The CDR3 is made up of 16 amino acids. The V end lost 2 bases, the J end lost 8 bases, and 16 bases lay between the germline ends. Donors were grouped by their self-reported clinical history.

The source is a middle-aged woman with acute COVID-19. Sequenced input: PBMCs or T cells enriched from blood (not recorded which). The gene calls are TRBV6-5 and TRBJ1-6; D perhaps matches TRBD1 (5 bases). CDR3 DNA sequence: TGTGCCAGCAGTTACGTCTTCGGGGGGTATGATTCACCCCTCCACTTT. Protein sequence: CASSYVFGGYDSPLHF.